This T cell receptor (beta chain) appears in the sequencing data of a study of blood T cell repertoires in COVID-19. Across the whole study: Samples representing acute and convalescent COVID-19 were sourced from the United States, Italy and Spain. Sources were T cells, B-cell-depleted T cells, or PBMCs; the material itself was cDNA or gDNA.

Original processing notes: Scientists estimated how many nucleated cells there were by amplifying reference gene primers. Some clones are missing from TCRdb's copy, which holds only in-frame ones; the method was immunoSEQ multiplex PCR. For V, J and clone size, that table is used; D and trimming come from the DNA. Here the sample spans more than 45,000 clones, about 88% being singletons. V lost 0 bases and J 2 bases, leaving 9 bases between the germline ends. Germline values: CDR1 SGHNT, CDR2 YYREEE (reference sequence). The CDR3 extends over 15 amino acids. The sample taken for sequencing was peripheral blood. The TCR sequence derives from a human donor with active COVID-19. The donor label of this sample is uncertain. The chain combines TRBV5-4 with TRBJ1-5; D unresolved. The CDR3 is CASSLDSSGNQPQHF. In DNA form, the CDR3 reads TGTGCCAGCAGCTTGGACAGTAGTGGCAATCAGCCCCAGCATTTT.